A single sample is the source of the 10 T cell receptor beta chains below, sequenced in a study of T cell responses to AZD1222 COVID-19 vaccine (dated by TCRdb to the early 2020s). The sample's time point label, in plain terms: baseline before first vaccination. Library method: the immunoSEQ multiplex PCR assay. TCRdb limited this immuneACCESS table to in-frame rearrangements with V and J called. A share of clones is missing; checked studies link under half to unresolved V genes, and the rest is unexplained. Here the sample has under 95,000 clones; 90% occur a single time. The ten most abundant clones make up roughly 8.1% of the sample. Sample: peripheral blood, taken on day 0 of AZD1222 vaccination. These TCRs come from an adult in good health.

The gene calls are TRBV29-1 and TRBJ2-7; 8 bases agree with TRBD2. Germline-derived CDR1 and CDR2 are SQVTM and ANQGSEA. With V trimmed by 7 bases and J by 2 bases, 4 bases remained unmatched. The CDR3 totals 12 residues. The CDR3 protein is CSAGTSTYEQYF. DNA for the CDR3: TGCAGCGCAGGGACTAGTACCTACGAGCAGTACTTC.

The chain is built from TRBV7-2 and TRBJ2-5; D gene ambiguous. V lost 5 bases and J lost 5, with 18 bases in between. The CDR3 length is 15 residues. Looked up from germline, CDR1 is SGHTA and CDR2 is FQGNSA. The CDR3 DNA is TGTGCCAGCAGCGCCCTACTTAGGCTGTCGGAGACCCAGTACTTC. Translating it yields CASSALLRLSETQYF.

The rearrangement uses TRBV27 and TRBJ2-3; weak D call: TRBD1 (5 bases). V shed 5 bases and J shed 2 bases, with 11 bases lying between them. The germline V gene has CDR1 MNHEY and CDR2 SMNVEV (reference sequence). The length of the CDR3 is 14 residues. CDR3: CASSGHLLTDTQYF. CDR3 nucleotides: TGTGCCAGCAGTGGACACCTACTCACAGATACGCAGTATTTT.

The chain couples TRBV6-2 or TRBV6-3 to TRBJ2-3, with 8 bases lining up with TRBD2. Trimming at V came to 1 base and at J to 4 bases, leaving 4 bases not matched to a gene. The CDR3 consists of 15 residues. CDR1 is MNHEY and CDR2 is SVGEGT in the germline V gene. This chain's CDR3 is CASSYFSGNPDTQYF. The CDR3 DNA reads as TGTGCCAGCAGTTACTTTAGCGGGAACCCAGATACGCAGTATTTT.

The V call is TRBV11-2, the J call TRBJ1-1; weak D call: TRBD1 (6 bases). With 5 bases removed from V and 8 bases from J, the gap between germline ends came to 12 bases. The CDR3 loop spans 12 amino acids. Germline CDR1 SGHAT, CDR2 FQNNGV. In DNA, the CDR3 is TGTGCCAGCAGCAAACCGGGACAAGAAGCTTTCTTT. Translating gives CASSKPGQEAFF.

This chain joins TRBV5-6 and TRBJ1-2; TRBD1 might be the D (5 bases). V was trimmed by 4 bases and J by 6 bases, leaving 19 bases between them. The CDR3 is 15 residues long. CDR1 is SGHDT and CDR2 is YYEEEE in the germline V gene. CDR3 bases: TGTGCCAGCAGCGGGATTGACAGACCCAATAATGGCTACACCTTC. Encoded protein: CASSGIDRPNNGYTF.

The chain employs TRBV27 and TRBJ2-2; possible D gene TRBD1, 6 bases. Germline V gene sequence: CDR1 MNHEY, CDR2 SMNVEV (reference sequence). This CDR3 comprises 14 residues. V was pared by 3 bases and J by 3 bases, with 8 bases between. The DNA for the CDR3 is TGTGCCAGCAGTTTGGGGGCGGACACCGGGGAGCTGTTTTTT. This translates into CASSLGADTGELFF.

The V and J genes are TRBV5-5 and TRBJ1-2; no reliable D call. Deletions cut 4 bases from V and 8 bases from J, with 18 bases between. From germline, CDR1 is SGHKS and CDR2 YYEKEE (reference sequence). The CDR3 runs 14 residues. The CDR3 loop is CASSPLSGKQGYTF. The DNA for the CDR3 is TGTGCCAGCAGCCCATTGTCGGGGAAGCAGGGCTACACCTTC.

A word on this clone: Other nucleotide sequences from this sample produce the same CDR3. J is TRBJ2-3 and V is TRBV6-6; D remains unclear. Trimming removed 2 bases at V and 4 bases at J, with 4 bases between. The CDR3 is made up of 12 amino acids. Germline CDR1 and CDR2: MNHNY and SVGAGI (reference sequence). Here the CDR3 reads CASSYGPDTQYF. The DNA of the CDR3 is TGTGCCAGCAGTTACGGCCCAGATACGCAGTATTTT.

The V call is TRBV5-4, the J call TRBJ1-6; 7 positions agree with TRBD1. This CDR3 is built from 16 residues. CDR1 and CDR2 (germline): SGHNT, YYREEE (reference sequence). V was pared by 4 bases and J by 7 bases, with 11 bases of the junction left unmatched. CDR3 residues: CASSRGQAGINSPLHF. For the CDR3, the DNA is TGTGCCAGCAGCCGTGGACAGGCCGGGATAAATTCACCCCTCCACTTT.